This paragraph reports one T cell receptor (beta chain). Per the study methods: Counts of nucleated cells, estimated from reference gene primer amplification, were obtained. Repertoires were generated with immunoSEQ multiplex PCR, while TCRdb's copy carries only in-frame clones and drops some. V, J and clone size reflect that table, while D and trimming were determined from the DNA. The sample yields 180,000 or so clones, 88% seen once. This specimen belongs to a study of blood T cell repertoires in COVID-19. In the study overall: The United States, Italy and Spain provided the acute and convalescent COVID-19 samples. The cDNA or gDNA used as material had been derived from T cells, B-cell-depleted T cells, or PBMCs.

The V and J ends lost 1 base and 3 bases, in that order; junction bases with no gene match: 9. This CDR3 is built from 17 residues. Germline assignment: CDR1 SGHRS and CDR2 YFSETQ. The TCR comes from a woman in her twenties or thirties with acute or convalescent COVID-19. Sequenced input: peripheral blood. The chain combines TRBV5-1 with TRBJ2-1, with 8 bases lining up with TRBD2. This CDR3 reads CASSLFSSGSIYNEQFF. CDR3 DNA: TGCGCCAGCAGCTTGTTCTCTAGCGGGTCCATCTACAATGAGCAGTTCTTC.